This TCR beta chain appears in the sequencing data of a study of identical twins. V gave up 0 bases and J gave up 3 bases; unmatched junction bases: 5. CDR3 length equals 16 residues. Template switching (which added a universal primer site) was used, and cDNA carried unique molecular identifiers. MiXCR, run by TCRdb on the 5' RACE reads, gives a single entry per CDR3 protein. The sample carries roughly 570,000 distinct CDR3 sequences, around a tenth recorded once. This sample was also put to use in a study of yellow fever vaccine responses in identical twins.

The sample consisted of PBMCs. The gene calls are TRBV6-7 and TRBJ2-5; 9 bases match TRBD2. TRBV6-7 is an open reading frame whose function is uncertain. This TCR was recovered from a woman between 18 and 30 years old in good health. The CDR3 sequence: CASSYSTASGKETQYF. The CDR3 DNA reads TGTGCCAGCAGTTACTCGACCGCTAGCGGGAAAGAGACCCAGTACTTC.